These 27 T cell receptor beta chains were sequenced from one sample in a study of identifying expanded T cells in peripheral blood (dated by TCRdb to between 2017 and 2020). The library was produced with the immunoSEQ multiplex PCR assay. TCRdb took over this immuneACCESS table, retaining in-frame rearrangements with V and J assigned. Such tables are incomplete; in checked studies, under half of the missing clones stem from an unresolved V gene, and the remainder is unexplained. For this sample the table gives more than 45,000 clones, of which approximately 89% were detected only once. Around 3.3% of the sample comes from the top ten. What was sequenced was blood. All receptors derive from a person between 18 and 69 years old in good health.

The V gene is TRBV2, the J gene TRBJ2-7; D is uncertain. V dropped 5 bases and J dropped 0 bases, with 8 bases sitting between them. Germline V lookup: CDR1 SNHLY, CDR2 FYNNEI. This CDR3 has 13 residues. The CDR3 DNA is TGTGCCAGCAGTAAGGACCCCTCCTACGAGCAGTACTTC. It specifies CASSKDPSYEQYF.

This clone turned up a few times. V is TRBV29-1 and J is TRBJ2-7; possible D gene TRBD1, 6 bases. CDR3 length: 12 amino acids. Trimming cost V 6 bases and J 3 bases, with 12 bases left between them. Germline CDR1 and CDR2: SQVTM and ANQGSEA. This CDR3 is CSVKSQGYEQYF. For the CDR3, the DNA is TGCAGCGTAAAGTCACAGGGCTACGAGCAGTACTTC.

The chain combines TRBV5-4 with TRBJ1-1; D unresolved. This CDR3 has 14 amino acids. Germline lookup yields CDR1 SGHNT and CDR2 YYREEE (reference sequence). V lost 7 bases to trimming and J lost 3 bases, with 16 bases between them. As DNA, the CDR3 is TGTGCCAGCGCGGACGGTCGCGGGGACACTGAAGCTTTCTTT. Its translation: CASADGRGDTEAFF.

The rearrangement uses TRBV6-6 and TRBJ2-5, with D possibly matching TRBD2 (6 bases). Germline V gives CDR1 MNHNY, CDR2 SVGAGI (reference sequence). V was pared by 6 bases and J by 0 bases, with 17 bases between. This CDR3 comprises 16 residues. The CDR3 here is CASSPGGRDDQETQYF. Written as DNA, the CDR3 is TGTGCCAGCAGCCCTGGAGGGCGGGACGACCAAGAGACCCAGTACTTC.

The CDR3: CASSFWDRDGNEQFF. The CDR3, as DNA: TGTGCCAGCAGCTTCTGGGACAGGGATGGCAATGAGCAGTTCTTC. This chain links TRBV7-2 with TRBJ2-1; 9 nucleotides align to TRBD1. The CDR3 covers 15 residues. Germline-derived CDR1 and CDR2 are SGHTA and FQGNSA. J gave up 6 bases and V 3 bases, and 6 bases lay outside the gene matches. The complete variable domain, with remaining parts taken from reference TRBV7-2 and TRBJ2-1, reads GAGVSQSPSNKVTEKGKDVELRCDPISGHTALYWYRQSLGQGLEFLIYFQGNSAPDKSGLPSDRFSAERTGGSVSTLTIQRTQQEDSAVYLCASSFWDRDGNEQFFGPGTRLTVL.

The V gene is TRBV27, the J gene TRBJ2-1; the D call may be TRBD1 or TRBD2 (7 bases each). There are 18 residues in the CDR3. Trimming removed 2 bases at V and 4 bases at J, with 21 bases between. Looked up from germline, CDR1 is MNHEY and CDR2 is SMNVEV (reference sequence). The CDR3 region is CASSLNGRAGGEYNEQFF. Written as DNA, the CDR3 is TGTGCCAGCAGTTTAAATGGTCGGGCAGGGGGGGAATACAATGAGCAGTTCTTC.

The chain is built from TRBV10-2 and TRBJ2-5; maybe TRBD1 (6 bases). The germline V gene has CDR1 WSHSY and CDR2 SAAADI. The CDR3 covers 15 residues. V was clipped by 6 bases and J by 2 bases, with 16 bases between them. The CDR3 DNA reads TGCGCCAGCAGCCGAAGGACAGTTGGACAAGAGACCCAGTACTTC. Translated: CASSRRTVGQETQYF.

The chain links TRBV18 to TRBJ2-7; 10 bases agree with TRBD1. Germline CDR1 KGHSH, CDR2 LQKENI. This CDR3 is 15 amino acids long. With V trimmed by 4 bases and J by 3 bases, 6 bases remained unmatched. CDR3 protein: CASSLDRGPSYEQYF. The CDR3 DNA follows: TGTGCCAGCTCACTCGACAGGGGGCCAAGCTACGAGCAGTACTTC.

The J gene is TRBJ2-5, the V gene TRBV9; 9 nucleotides agree with TRBD1. The CDR3 contains 16 residues. CDR1 and CDR2 from the germline V gene are SGDLS and YYNGEE. V lost 0 bases to trimming and J lost 4 bases; unmatched junction nucleotides: 7. CDR3 loop: CASSVGWGTGTETQYF. Written as DNA, the CDR3 is TGTGCCAGCAGCGTAGGATGGGGGACAGGGACAGAGACCCAGTACTTC. Full variable domain (rest looked up from reference TRBV9 and TRBJ2-5): DSGVTQTPKHLITATGQRVTLRCSPRSGDLSVYWYQQSLDQGLQFLIQYYNGEERAKGNILERFSAQQFPDLHSELNLSSLELGDSALYFCASSVGWGTGTETQYFGPGTRLLVL.

This chain uses TRBV18 with TRBJ2-7, with unresolved D. The CDR3 has 14 amino acids. Trimming removed 3 bases at V and 1 base at J, with 10 bases between. In germline, CDR1 is KGHSH, CDR2 LQKENI. In DNA, the CDR3 is TGTGCCAGCTCACCCATGCTGGCATCCTACGAGCAGTACTTC. This codes for CASSPMLASYEQYF.

V gene TRBV5-4 combines with J gene TRBJ2-1; TRBD2 aligns across 11 bases. The V gene's germline CDR1 is SGHNT and CDR2 YYREEE (reference sequence). The trim removed 3 bases at V and 3 bases at J, leaving 11 bases unmatched. CDR3 length: 18 residues. The CDR3 DNA reads TGTGCCAGCAGCTCCGGGACTAGCGGACAATGGGGCTACAATGAGCAGTTCTTC. Translation gives CASSSGTSGQWGYNEQFF.

V and J are TRBV2 and TRBJ1-1; D gene unclear. This CDR3 region has 10 residues. V gave up 4 bases and J gave up 7 bases, with 4 bases separating them. CDR1 SNHLY and CDR2 FYNNEI come from the germline V gene. In DNA, the CDR3 is TGTGCCAGCAGTGTGGGTGAAGCTTTCTTT. Translated: CASSVGEAFF.

The chain carries TRBV10-3 and TRBJ2-5, with D uncertain. V was shortened by 2 bases and J by 5 bases, with 15 bases between the two germline ends. This CDR3 comprises 15 residues. Looked up from germline, CDR1 is ENHRY and CDR2 is SYGVKD. The CDR3 reads CAISEESGHGETQYF. The CDR3 DNA reads TGTGCCATCAGTGAGGAGTCGGGCCATGGGGAGACCCAGTACTTC.

This clone appeared a single time. The chain carries TRBV9 and TRBJ2-3, with a possible D match to TRBD2 (5 bases). From germline, CDR1 is SGDLS and CDR2 YYNGEE. The CDR3 is 14 amino acids. The V end was cut by 4 bases, the J end by 4 bases, with 13 bases between. The CDR3: CASSLHGLSDTQYF. Here the CDR3 DNA reads TGTGCCAGCAGCCTTCACGGACTCTCAGATACGCAGTATTTT.

The rearrangement uses TRBV5-1 and TRBJ1-1; D is unresolved. The CDR3 is made up of 14 amino acids. Germline loops: CDR1 SGHRS, CDR2 YFSETQ. V lost 0 bases to trimming and J lost 5 bases, with 11 bases between them. DNA of the CDR3: TGCGCCAGCAGCTTGGCGGGCGGAAGTACTGAAGCTTTCTTT. Translated: CASSLAGGSTEAFF.

This clone was detected only once. The chain combines TRBV9 with TRBJ2-1, with D unresolved. Germline CDR1 is SGDLS and CDR2 is YYNGEE. This CDR3 has 16 amino acids. V lost 2 bases and J 0 bases, leaving 12 bases between the germline ends. CDR3 amino acids: CASSVREESSYNEQFF. CDR3 bases: TGTGCCAGCAGCGTCCGAGAGGAGAGCTCCTACAATGAGCAGTTCTTC.

This clone was picked up one time. The V gene is TRBV14, the J gene TRBJ2-3, with D hard to call. With 4 bases removed from V and 1 base from J, the gap between germline ends came to 9 bases. CDR1 and CDR2 from the germline V gene are SGHDN and FVKESK. The CDR3 consists of 14 residues. The CDR3 nucleotides read TGTGCCAGCAGCCCATTACTGGGCACAGATACGCAGTATTTT. It translates to CASSPLLGTDTQYF.

This chain links TRBV12-5 with TRBJ1-2, with 10 bases matching TRBD1. J gave up 8 bases and V 0 bases, and 15 bases lay outside the gene matches. The CDR3 is made up of 18 amino acids. The germline CDR1 and CDR2 sequences are LGHNT and FRNRAP. CDR3 DNA: TGTGCTAGTGGTTTGGTACTGGGACAGGGGACGAGTACGGGCGGCTACACCTTC. Translated: CASGLVLGQGTSTGGYTF.

This clone was counted only a few times. CDR3 coding DNA: TGTGCCAGTAGCATTTTGGGGGCTGCCCTCCACTTT. It is translated as CASSILGAALHF. This chain connects TRBV19 to TRBJ1-6; D might be TRBD1 (6 bases). The germline V gene has CDR1 LNHDA and CDR2 SQIVND (reference sequence). The CDR3 totals 12 residues. V dropped 6 bases and J dropped 14 bases, with 14 bases sitting between them.

V is TRBV21-1 and J is TRBJ2-1; the DNA was not used to check the table's D call, TRBD1. TRBV21-1 is classified as a pseudogene. The CDR3 covers 17 residues. CDR3 in DNA: TGTGCCAGCAGCAAAAGGGGCACAGGGGAGAATAGGAATGAGCAGTTCTTC. It specifies CASSKRGTGENRNEQFF.

The chain is built from TRBV2 and TRBJ1-2, with D tentatively TRBD1 (6 bases). Trimming shortened V by 5 bases and J by 7 bases, and 20 bases separated the two germline ends. The CDR3 is 15 residues long. In germline, CDR1 is SNHLY, CDR2 FYNNEI. In DNA form, the CDR3 reads TGTGCCAGCAGTCGGACAGTTGTCCCAGGACCTGGCTACACCTTC. It encodes CASSRTVVPGPGYTF.

The chain joins TRBV28 to TRBJ1-2; 7 bases are a match to TRBD1. V gave up 4 bases and J gave up 1 base; unmatched junction bases: 3. Germline V gene lookup returns CDR1 MDHEN and CDR2 SYDVKM. This CDR3 has 14 amino acids. In DNA, the CDR3 is TGTGCCAGCAGTTCGACAGGGATTAACTATGGCTACACCTTC. As protein: CASSSTGINYGYTF.

This clone showed up just once. The chain joins TRBV18 to TRBJ1-3, with unresolved D. The CDR3 spans 12 residues. Germline lookup yields CDR1 KGHSH and CDR2 LQKENI. V was shortened by 0 bases and J by 7 bases, with 4 bases between the two germline ends. The CDR3 protein is CASSPPGNTIYF. DNA of the CDR3: TGTGCCAGCTCACCACCGGGGAACACCATATATTTT.

The chain combines TRBV28 with TRBJ1-2, with 9 bases lining up with TRBD1. The CDR3 has 15 amino acids. The germline V gene encodes CDR1 MDHEN and CDR2 SYDVKM. The V and J ends lost 4 bases and 2 bases, in that order; junction bases with no gene match: 5. The CDR3 is CASSSGTGPNYGYTF. The CDR3 nucleotides are TGTGCCAGCAGTTCAGGGACAGGGCCAAACTATGGCTACACCTTC.

The chain recombines TRBV9 with TRBJ1-1; the match to TRBD1 covers 8 bases. The V gene's germline CDR1 is SGDLS and CDR2 YYNGEE. The CDR3 is made up of 16 amino acids. Trimming at V came to 0 bases and at J to 1 base, leaving 5 bases not matched to a gene. The CDR3 protein is CASSVGLGTGNTEAFF. DNA for the CDR3: TGTGCCAGCAGCGTAGGCCTTGGGACAGGGAACACTGAAGCTTTCTTT. Based on the CDR3 plus reference TRBV9 and TRBJ1-1, the full variable domain is DSGVTQTPKHLITATGQRVTLRCSPRSGDLSVYWYQQSLDQGLQFLIQYYNGEERAKGNILERFSAQQFPDLHSELNLSSLELGDSALYFCASSVGLGTGNTEAFFGQGTRLTVV.

This chain links TRBV28 with TRBJ1-4; D is unresolved. Trimming stripped 3 bases from V and 8 bases from J, with 13 bases between. The germline V gene encodes CDR1 MDHEN and CDR2 SYDVKM. The CDR3 loop spans 14 amino acids. In DNA, the CDR3 is TGTGCCAGCAGTTTTGGGCCTTCGGGGGAAAAACTGTTTTTT. As protein: CASSFGPSGEKLFF.

V usage is TRBV5-1 and J usage is TRBJ2-7; D call uncertain. Germline CDR1 reads SGHRS; CDR2 reads YFSETQ. This CDR3 contains 13 residues. V was clipped by 4 bases and J by 5 bases, with 13 bases between them. The CDR3 loop is CASSSWAFDEQYF. DNA for the CDR3: TGCGCCAGCAGCAGCTGGGCTTTCGACGAGCAGTACTTC.